These 10 T cell receptor beta chains were sequenced from one sample in a study of CD8+CD57+ T cells in acquired aplastic anemia. According to the study, genomic DNA was the template for TCR beta VDJ and CDR3 profiling. A single record per CDR3 protein comes from TCRdb applying MiXCR to the reads. The sample has 200,000 to 250,000 distinct CDR3 sequences; roughly two thirds are singletons. All patients picked for sequencing had shown, by flow cytometry, an expansion of CD8+CD57+ cells. The sequenced sample consisted of sorted CD4+, CD8+, or CD8+CD57+ T cells (not recorded which) from PBMCs. The receptors come from a human donor with aplastic anemia.

The gene calls are TRBV9 and TRBJ1-1; a possible D gene is TRBD1 (6 bases). Deletions cut 5 bases from V and 10 bases from J, with 30 bases between. Germline CDR1 is SGDLS and CDR2 is YYNGEE. The CDR3 is 17 residues long. The chain's CDR3 is CASSRGGGVPLAVGAFF. The CDR3 DNA is TGTGCCAGCAGTAGAGGGGGGGGGGTTCCTCTCGCCGTCGGAGCTTTCTTT. Combining the CDR3 with reference TRBV9 and TRBJ1-1 gives the whole variable domain DSGVTQTPKHLITATGQRVTLRCSPRSGDLSVYWYQQSLDQGLQFLIQYYNGEERAKGNILERFSAQQFPDLHSELNLSSLELGDSALYFCASSRGGGVPLAVGAFFGQGTRLTVV.

The J gene is TRBJ1-2, the V gene TRBV6-5; no firm D call. V was clipped by 3 bases and J by 0 bases, with 8 bases between them. The CDR3 spans 14 residues. CDR1 MNHEY and CDR2 SVGAGI come from the germline V gene. The CDR3 region has the DNA TGTGCCAGCAGTTATCTCGCGGCTAACTATGGCTACACCTTC. It is translated as CASSYLAANYGYTF.

V gene TRBV5-1 combines with J gene TRBJ2-5; no definite D call. Germline V CDR1 and CDR2: SGHRS, YFSETQ. The CDR3 extends over 14 amino acids. V gave up 4 bases and J gave up 0 bases, with 10 bases separating them. The CDR3 coding sequence is TGCGCCAGCAGCCCCATAGTCCACCAAGAGACCCAGTACTTC. Translating it yields CASSPIVHQETQYF.

The V and J genes are TRBV7-9 and TRBJ1-6, with 7 positions matching TRBD1. The germline gives CDR1 SEHNR, CDR2 FQNEAQ (reference sequence). Trimming at V came to 8 bases and at J to 10 bases, leaving 8 bases not matched to a gene. This CDR3 has 13 amino acids. The CDR3 region has the DNA TGTGCCAGCCGACAGGGTAGAGAATCACCCCTCCACTTT. It yields the protein CASRQGRESPLHF.

CDR3 DNA: TGTGCCAGCAGCGCCGGGACCGCTCGATACACCTTC. Its translation is CASSAGTARYTF. The chain is built from TRBV14 and TRBJ1-2; weak D call: TRBD1 (5 bases). Per germline, CDR1 SGHDN and CDR2 FVKESK. The CDR3 runs to 12 residues. Trimming removed 5 bases from V and 11 bases from J, with 15 bases in between.

This clonotype was counted at least ten times. The chain couples TRBV7-7 to TRBJ2-2; 7 bases fit TRBD1. This CDR3 contains 15 residues. Germline V gene data show CDR1 as SSHAT and CDR2 as FNYEAQ (reference sequence). V trimming: 5 bases; J trimming: 4 bases; junction bases outside the gene matches: 7. CDR3 DNA sequence: TGTGCCAGCAGCCCTCTGACAGGGAGCACCGGGGAGCTGTTTTTT. It encodes CASSPLTGSTGELFF. The complete variable domain, with remaining parts taken from reference TRBV7-7 and TRBJ2-2, reads GAGVSQSPRYKVTKRGQDVTLRCDPISSHATLYWYQQALGQGPEFLTYFNYEAQPDKSGLPSDRFSAERPEGSISTLTIQRTEQRDSAMYRCASSPLTGSTGELFFGEGSRLTVL.

The chain links TRBV27 to TRBJ2-3; TRBD2 aligns across 8 bases. The CDR3 has 14 residues. The J segment lost 2 bases and the V segment lost 6 bases, leaving 4 bases of the junction unmatched. CDR1 MNHEY and CDR2 SMNVEV come from the germline V gene (reference sequence). CDR3 loop: CASRWTSLTDTQYF. The CDR3 DNA reads TGTGCCAGCAGATGGACTAGCCTCACAGATACGCAGTATTTT.

Ten or more counts support this clonotype. The chain uses TRBV6-5 and TRBJ2-4, with TRBD2 matching 11 bases. This CDR3 contains 14 residues. CDR1 and CDR2 (germline): MNHEY, SVGAGI. V lost 5 bases, J lost 5 bases, and 2 bases stayed unmatched. As DNA, the CDR3 is TGTGCCAGCAGTAAACTAGCGGGAGAAAACATTCAGTACTTC. This translates into CASSKLAGENIQYF.

The rearrangement joins TRBV7-3 to TRBJ2-1; TRBD2 matches at 12 bases. There are 15 residues in the CDR3. V dropped 5 bases and J dropped 6; count of bases not matched to a gene: 5. Germline V gene sequence: CDR1 SGHTA, CDR2 FQGTGA. CDR3 sequence reads: CASSPSGGAPNEQFF. The CDR3 nucleotides are TGTGCCAGCAGCCCTAGCGGGGGGGCTCCCAATGAGCAGTTCTTC.

CDR3 in DNA: TGCGCCAGCAGCCCTCGGACTAGCGGGAAGAATGAGCAGTTCTTC. The encoded protein is CASSPRTSGKNEQFF. This chain links TRBV5-1 with TRBJ2-1; 12 nucleotides line up with TRBD2. The CDR3 contains 15 residues. V shed 4 bases and J 7 bases; nucleotides not matched to a gene: 6. The V gene's germline CDR1 is SGHRS and CDR2 YFSETQ.